The T cell receptor (beta chain) under discussion was sequenced for a study of siplizumab effects on memory and regulatory T cells. Whole-study results and caveats: Roughly 75-97% of proliferating clones (CD4+ or CD8+) could not be assigned a naive or memory phenotype.

Germline assignment: CDR1 SSHAT and CDR2 FNYEAQ (reference sequence). This CDR3 is 16 amino acids long. With respect to this clone: Its antigen remains unknown. One junction end disagrees with the germline gene, perhaps due to a read error.

Sequencing used immunoSEQ multiplex PCR; TCRdb keeps in-frame clones, though not all of them. The data contain tens of thousands of clones, roughly 84% of them singletons. The rearrangement uses TRBV7-7 and TRBJ2-3; D is perhaps TRBD2 (6 bases). This receptor was taken from a human donor in good health. What was sequenced was naive CD8+ T cells sorted from blood. CDR3 sequence: CASSLAAGFSTDTQYF. CDR3 DNA sequence: TGTGCTAGCAGCTTAGCGGCGGGCTTCTCTACAGATACGCAGTATTTT. The complete variable domain, with remaining parts taken from reference TRBV7-7 and TRBJ2-3, reads GAGVSQSPRYKVTKRGQDVTLRCDPISSHATLYWYQQALGQGPEFLTYFNYEAQPDKSGLPSDRFSAERPEGSISTLTIQRTEQRDSAMYRCASSLAAGFSTDTQYFGPGTRLTVL.